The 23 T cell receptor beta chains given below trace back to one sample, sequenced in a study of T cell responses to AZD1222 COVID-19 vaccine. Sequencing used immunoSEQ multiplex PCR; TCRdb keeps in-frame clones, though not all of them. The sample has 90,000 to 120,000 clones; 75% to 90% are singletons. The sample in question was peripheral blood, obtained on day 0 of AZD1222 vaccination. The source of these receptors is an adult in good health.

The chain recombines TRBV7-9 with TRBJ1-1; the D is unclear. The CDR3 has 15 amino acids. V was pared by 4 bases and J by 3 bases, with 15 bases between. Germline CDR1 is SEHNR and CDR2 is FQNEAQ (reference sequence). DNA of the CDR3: TGTGCCAGCAGCTCCGCGAACGCTGGCGACACTGAAGCTTTCTTT. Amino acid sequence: CASSSANAGDTEAFF.

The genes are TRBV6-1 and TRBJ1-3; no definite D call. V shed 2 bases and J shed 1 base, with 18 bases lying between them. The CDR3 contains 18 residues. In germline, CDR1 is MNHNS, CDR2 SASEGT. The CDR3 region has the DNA TGTGCCAGCAGTGAATCGGCCAGCATAGTGGGGTCTGGAAACACCATATATTTT. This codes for CASSESASIVGSGNTIYF.

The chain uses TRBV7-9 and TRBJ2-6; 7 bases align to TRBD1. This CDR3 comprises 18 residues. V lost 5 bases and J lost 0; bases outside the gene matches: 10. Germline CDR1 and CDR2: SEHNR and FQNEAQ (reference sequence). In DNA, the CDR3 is TGTGCCAGCAGCCAGACGACAGGGATTCTCTCTGGGGCCAACGTCCTGACTTTC. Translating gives CASSQTTGILSGANVLTF.

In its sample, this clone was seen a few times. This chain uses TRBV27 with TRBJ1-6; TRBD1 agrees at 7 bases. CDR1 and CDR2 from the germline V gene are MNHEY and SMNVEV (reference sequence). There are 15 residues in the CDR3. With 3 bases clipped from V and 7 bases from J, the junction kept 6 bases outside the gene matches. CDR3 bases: TGTGCCAGCAGTTTTACAGGGACAGTGAATTCACCCCTCCACTTT. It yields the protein CASSFTGTVNSPLHF.

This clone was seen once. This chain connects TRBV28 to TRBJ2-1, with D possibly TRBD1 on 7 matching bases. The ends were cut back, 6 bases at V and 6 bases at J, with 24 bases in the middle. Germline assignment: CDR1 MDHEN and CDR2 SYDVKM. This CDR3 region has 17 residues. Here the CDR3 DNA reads TGTGCCAGCAGGCAGGGGGGTCAGGGGGACGCTGGCAATGAGCAGTTCTTC. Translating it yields CASRQGGQGDAGNEQFF.

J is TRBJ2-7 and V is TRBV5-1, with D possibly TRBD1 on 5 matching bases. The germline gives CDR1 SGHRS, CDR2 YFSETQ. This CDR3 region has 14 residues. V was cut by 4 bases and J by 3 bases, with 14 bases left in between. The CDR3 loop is CASSLGQGIYEQYF. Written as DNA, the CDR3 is TGCGCCAGCAGCCTAGGACAAGGGATCTACGAGCAGTACTTC.

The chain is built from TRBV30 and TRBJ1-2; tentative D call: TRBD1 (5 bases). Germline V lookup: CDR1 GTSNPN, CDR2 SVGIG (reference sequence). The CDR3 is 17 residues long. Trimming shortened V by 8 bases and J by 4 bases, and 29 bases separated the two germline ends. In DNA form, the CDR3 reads TGTGCCCTCAATCTGGAGCCCATCCAGGGTTACGGCTATGGCTACACCTTC. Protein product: CALNLEPIQGYGYGYTF.

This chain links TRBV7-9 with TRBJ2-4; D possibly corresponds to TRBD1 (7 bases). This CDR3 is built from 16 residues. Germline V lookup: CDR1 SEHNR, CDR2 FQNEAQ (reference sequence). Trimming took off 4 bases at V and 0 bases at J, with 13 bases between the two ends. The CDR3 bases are TGTGCCAGCAGCTCCGGCAGGGGGGAAGCCAAAAACATTCAGTACTTC. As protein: CASSSGRGEAKNIQYF.

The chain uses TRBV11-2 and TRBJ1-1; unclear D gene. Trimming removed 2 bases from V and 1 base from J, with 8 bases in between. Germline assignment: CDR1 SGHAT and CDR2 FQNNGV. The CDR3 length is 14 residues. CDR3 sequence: CASSLYPGNTEAFF. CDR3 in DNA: TGTGCCAGCAGCTTATATCCAGGGAACACTGAAGCTTTCTTT.

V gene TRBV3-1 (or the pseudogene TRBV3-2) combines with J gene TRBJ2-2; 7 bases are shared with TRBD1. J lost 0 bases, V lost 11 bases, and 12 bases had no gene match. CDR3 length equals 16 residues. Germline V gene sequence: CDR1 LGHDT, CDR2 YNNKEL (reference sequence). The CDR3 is CASRGPGGSNTGELFF. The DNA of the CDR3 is TGTGCCTCCCGTGGTCCAGGGGGATCGAACACCGGGGAGCTGTTTTTT.

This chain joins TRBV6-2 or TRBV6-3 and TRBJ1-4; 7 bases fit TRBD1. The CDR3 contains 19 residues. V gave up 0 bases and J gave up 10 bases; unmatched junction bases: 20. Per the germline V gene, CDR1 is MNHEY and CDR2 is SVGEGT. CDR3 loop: CASSYSSPQGGPLLGKLFF. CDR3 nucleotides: TGTGCCAGCAGTTACTCGTCGCCCCAGGGGGGACCTTTGCTTGGAAAACTGTTTTTT.

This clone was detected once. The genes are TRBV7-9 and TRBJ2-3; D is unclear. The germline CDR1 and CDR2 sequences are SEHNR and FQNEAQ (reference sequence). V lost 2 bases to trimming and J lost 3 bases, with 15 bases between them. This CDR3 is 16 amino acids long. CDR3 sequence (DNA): TGTGCCAGCAGCTTACTTGACGGAGAAGGAACAGATACGCAGTATTTT. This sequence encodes CASSLLDGEGTDTQYF.

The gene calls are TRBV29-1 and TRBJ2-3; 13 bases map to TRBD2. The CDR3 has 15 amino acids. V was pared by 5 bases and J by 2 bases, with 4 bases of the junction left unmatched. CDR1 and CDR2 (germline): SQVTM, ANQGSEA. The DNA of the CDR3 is TGCAGCGTTCGGGGACTAGCGGGACCCACAGATACGCAGTATTTT. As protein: CSVRGLAGPTDTQYF.

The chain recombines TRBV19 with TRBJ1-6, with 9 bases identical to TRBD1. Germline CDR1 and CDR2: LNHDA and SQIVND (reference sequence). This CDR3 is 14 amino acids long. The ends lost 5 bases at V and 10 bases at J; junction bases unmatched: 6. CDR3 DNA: TGTGCCAGTAGTTTACCGACAGGGGGATCACCCCTCCACTTT. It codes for CASSLPTGGSPLHF.

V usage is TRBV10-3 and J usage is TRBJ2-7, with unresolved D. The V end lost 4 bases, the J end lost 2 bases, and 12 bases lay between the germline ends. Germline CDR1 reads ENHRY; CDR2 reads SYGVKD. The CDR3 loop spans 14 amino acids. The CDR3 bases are TGTGCCATCAGTGGCGAGAATCCTACCTACGAGCAGTACTTC. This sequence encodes CAISGENPTYEQYF.

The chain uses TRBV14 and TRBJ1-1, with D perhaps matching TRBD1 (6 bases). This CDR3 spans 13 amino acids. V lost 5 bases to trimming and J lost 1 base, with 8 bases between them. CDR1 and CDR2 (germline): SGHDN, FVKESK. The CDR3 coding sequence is TGTGCCAGCAGCAAACAGGGGAACACTGAAGCTTTCTTT. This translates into CASSKQGNTEAFF.

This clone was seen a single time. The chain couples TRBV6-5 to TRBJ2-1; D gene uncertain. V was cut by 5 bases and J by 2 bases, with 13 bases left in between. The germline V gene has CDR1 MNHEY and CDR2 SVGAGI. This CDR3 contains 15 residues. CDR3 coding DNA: TGTGCCAGCAGTACCCATCTAGGGACCTACAATGAGCAGTTCTTC. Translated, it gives CASSTHLGTYNEQFF.

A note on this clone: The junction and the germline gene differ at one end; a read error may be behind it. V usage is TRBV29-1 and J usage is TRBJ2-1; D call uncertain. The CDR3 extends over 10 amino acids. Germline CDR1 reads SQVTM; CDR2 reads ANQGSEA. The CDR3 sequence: CGGYYNEQFF. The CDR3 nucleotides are TGTGGCGGCTACTACAATGAGCAGTTCTTC.

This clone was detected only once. Here the CDR3 reads CASSLGPGREHTQYF. The CDR3 DNA is TGTGCCAGCAGCTTAGGTCCTGGGCGGGAGCATACGCAGTATTTT. The chain joins TRBV7-2 to TRBJ2-3, with 7 bases fitting TRBD2. CDR3 length: 15 amino acids. The junction had 8 bases not matched to a gene; V was cut back by 1 base and J by 7 bases. The germline CDR1 and CDR2 sequences are SGHTA and FQGNSA.

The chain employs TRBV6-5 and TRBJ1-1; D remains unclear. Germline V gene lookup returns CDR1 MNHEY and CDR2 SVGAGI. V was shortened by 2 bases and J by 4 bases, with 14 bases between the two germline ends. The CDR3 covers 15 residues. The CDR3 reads CASSYLSRAVTEAFF. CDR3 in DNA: TGTGCCAGCAGTTACCTCTCCCGGGCAGTCACTGAAGCTTTCTTT.

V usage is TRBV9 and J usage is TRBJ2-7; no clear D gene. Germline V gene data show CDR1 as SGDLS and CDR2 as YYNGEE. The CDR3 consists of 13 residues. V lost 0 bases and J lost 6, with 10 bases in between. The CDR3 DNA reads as TGTGCCAGCAGCGTAGGACCGGCGGCCGAGCAGTACTTC. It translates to CASSVGPAAEQYF.

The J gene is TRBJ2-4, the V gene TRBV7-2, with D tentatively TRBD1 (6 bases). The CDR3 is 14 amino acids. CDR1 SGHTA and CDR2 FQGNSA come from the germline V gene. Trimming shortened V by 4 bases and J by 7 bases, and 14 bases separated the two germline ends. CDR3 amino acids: CASSSTVQGNIQYF. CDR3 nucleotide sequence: TGTGCCAGCAGCTCGACCGTCCAGGGGAACATTCAGTACTTC.

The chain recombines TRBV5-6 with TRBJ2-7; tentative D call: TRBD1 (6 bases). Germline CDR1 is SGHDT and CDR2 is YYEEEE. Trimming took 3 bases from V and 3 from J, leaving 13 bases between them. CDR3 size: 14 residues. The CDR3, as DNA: TGTGCCAGCAGCTCAACAGGGATCCTCTACGAGCAGTACTTC. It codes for CASSSTGILYEQYF.